This T cell receptor beta chain was captured by sequencing in a study of shared clonotypes between healthy human individuals. Assay: immunoSEQ multiplex PCR; the TCRdb copy retains only in-frame clones and omits some. The data hold a few million clones, with almost 96% observed a single time. The study's findings and limits: Since donors were few, the genetic and exposure-history diversity represented was limited. Though the depth was large, rarefaction showed that sorted-subset sequencing was incomplete. Among the subsets, naive ones generally showed larger estimated richness than memory ones.

Notes on this clone: Antigen specificity is unknown.

This CDR3 spans 13 amino acids. Looked up from germline, CDR1 is SGHVS and CDR2 is FNYEAQ. V was pared by 11 bases and J by 9 bases, with 23 bases between. The receptor was isolated from a man in his late teens or twenties in good health. The chain couples TRBV7-6 to TRBJ2-7, with D possibly called TRBD1 or TRBD2 (5 bases each). Sequencing input: naive CD4+ T cells sorted from blood. Stated subset: CD45RA+ positively selected. In DNA form, the CDR3 reads TGTGCCGGGACCCATGTCTGGACGAGGAGGCAGTACTTC. Translation gives CAGTHVWTRRQYF.